A single sample gave rise to the 32 T cell receptor beta chains below, sequenced in a study of T cell responses to AZD1222 COVID-19 vaccine. The data were produced by immunoSEQ multiplex PCR, yet TCRdb's version contains in-frame clones alone and is incomplete. This sample has fewer than 150,000 clones, with 65% to 90% found just once. The sample in question was peripheral blood, obtained on day 0 of AZD1222 vaccination. These receptors all come from an adult in good health.

The sample holds one count of this clone. The chain carries TRBV5-5 and TRBJ2-7, with 12 positions matching TRBD2. Germline V gene data show CDR1 as SGHKS and CDR2 as YYEKEE (reference sequence). The CDR3 consists of 17 residues. J lost 4 bases, V lost 0 bases, and 8 bases had no gene match. The CDR3 sequence is CASSLALAGGPGYEQYF. The DNA of the CDR3 is TGTGCCAGCAGCTTGGCCCTAGCGGGGGGGCCCGGTTACGAGCAGTACTTC.

The CDR3 is CASTLRRAGGTQYF. CDR3 bases: TGTGCCAGCACCTTACGGCGAGCGGGGGGGACCCAGTACTTC. The genes are TRBV6-5 and TRBJ2-5; TRBD2 matches 9 bases. CDR3 length: 14 residues. CDR1 MNHEY and CDR2 SVGAGI come from the germline V gene. J gave up 7 bases and V 7 bases, and 10 bases lay outside the gene matches.

The chain couples TRBV7-2 to TRBJ2-1; TRBD1 agrees at 8 bases. This CDR3 has 14 residues. The junction had 6 bases not matched to a gene; V was cut back by 5 bases and J by 6 bases. Germline loops: CDR1 SGHTA, CDR2 FQGNSA. The CDR3 sequence is CASSPRTGPNEQFF. CDR3 nucleotides: TGTGCCAGCAGCCCCCGGACAGGGCCCAATGAGCAGTTCTTC.

This chain uses TRBV15 with TRBJ2-7; 9 positions agree with TRBD2. The CDR3 loop spans 14 amino acids. CDR1 and CDR2 (germline): LNHNV, YYDKDF (reference sequence). V lost 8 bases, J lost 7 bases, and 12 bases stayed unmatched. CDR3 DNA sequence: TGTGCCACCTTATCGAGGCAGCGGGGGGAGGAGCAGTACTTC. Encoded protein: CATLSRQRGEEQYF.

CDR3 nucleotide sequence: TGTGCCAGTAGTATAGAACAGGGGGCCTACGAGCAGTACTTC. Translated: CASSIEQGAYEQYF. This rearrangement joins TRBV19 to TRBJ2-7; 8 bases match TRBD1. The CDR3 is 14 amino acids. V lost 0 bases to trimming and J lost 2 bases; unmatched junction nucleotides: 0. The germline V gene encodes CDR1 LNHDA and CDR2 SQIVND (reference sequence).

V is TRBV5-1 and J is TRBJ2-1; 15 nucleotides agree with TRBD2. CDR3 length: 16 amino acids. With 4 bases clipped from V and 7 bases from J, the junction kept 6 bases outside the gene matches. CDR1 SGHRS and CDR2 YFSETQ come from the germline V gene. The CDR3 here is CASSNPGTSGRNEQFF. In DNA, the CDR3 is TGCGCCAGCAGCAACCCCGGGACTAGCGGGAGGAATGAGCAGTTCTTC.

V and J are TRBV11-2 and TRBJ2-3; D might be TRBD2 (6 bases). Trimming cost V 1 base and J 2 bases, with 10 bases left between them. Germline assignment: CDR1 SGHAT and CDR2 FQNNGV. The CDR3 sequence is 15 residues long. In nucleotides, the CDR3 is TGTGCCAGCAGCTTAGTTGGCGGGATCACAGATACGCAGTATTTT. This gives the protein CASSLVGGITDTQYF.

This clone was seen just once. The chain carries TRBV28 and TRBJ1-1; a possible D gene is TRBD1 (6 bases). The germline V gene has CDR1 MDHEN and CDR2 SYDVKM. The CDR3 runs to 15 residues. V gave up 3 bases and J gave up 10 bases, with 21 bases separating them. The CDR3 reads CASSFYFKQGRIAFF. The CDR3 nucleotides read TGTGCCAGCAGTTTTTATTTTAAGCAGGGGAGGATAGCTTTCTTT.

The chain links TRBV5-5 to TRBJ1-6, with 7 bases aligning to TRBD1. The CDR3 loop spans 15 amino acids. After removal of 4 bases from V and 7 bases from J, the junction contained 8 bases not matched to a gene. Germline assignment: CDR1 SGHKS and CDR2 YYEKEE (reference sequence). The DNA for the CDR3 is TGTGCCAGCAGCATCCTCCGGGACAGCAATTCACCCCTCCACTTT. Translating gives CASSILRDSNSPLHF.

V and J are TRBV6-5 and TRBJ2-1, with D unclear. V lost 7 bases and J 0 bases, leaving 13 bases between the germline ends. The length of the CDR3 is 15 residues. CDR1 is MNHEY and CDR2 is SVGAGI in the germline V gene. In DNA form, the CDR3 reads TGTGCCAGCACCCCCCCCGGTAGCTCCTACAATGAGCAGTTCTTC. Translating it yields CASTPPGSSYNEQFF.

The gene calls are TRBV30 and TRBJ2-5; TRBD1 matches at 7 bases. Germline CDR1 GTSNPN, CDR2 SVGIG (reference sequence). V was pared by 0 bases and J by 1 base, with 5 bases of the junction left unmatched. The CDR3 consists of 15 residues. DNA for the CDR3: TGTGCCTGGAGTGTAAACAGGGGCTTCCAAGAGACCCAGTACTTC. Translation: CAWSVNRGFQETQYF.

V and J are TRBV28 and TRBJ1-2; D call uncertain. The germline V and J ends were trimmed by 5 bases and 5 bases, with 9 bases remaining between them. The CDR3 contains 12 residues. Germline V lookup: CDR1 MDHEN, CDR2 SYDVKM. CDR3 DNA: TGTGCCAGCAGTGCACCAGGATATGGCTACACCTTC. This gives the protein CASSAPGYGYTF.

The rearrangement joins TRBV7-9 to TRBJ2-5, with D perhaps matching TRBD2 (5 bases). Germline V gene data show CDR1 as SEHNR and CDR2 as FQNEAQ (reference sequence). The CDR3 extends over 11 amino acids. V was pared by 5 bases and J by 5 bases, with 6 bases between. CDR3 DNA sequence: TGTGCCAGCAGCCCGGGGGAGACCCAGTACTTC. This gives the protein CASSPGETQYF.

The DNA of the CDR3 is TGTGCCAGCAGCTTCGGAGGAATGAACACTGAAGCTTTCTTT. It translates to CASSFGGMNTEAFF. The chain combines TRBV7-3 with TRBJ1-1; D is unclear. This CDR3 is built from 14 residues. CDR1 is SGHTA, CDR2 FQGTGA, per germline. V lost 3 bases, J lost 0 bases, and 8 bases lay in between.

V gene TRBV7-9 combines with J gene TRBJ1-1; tentatively, D is TRBD1 (5 bases). This CDR3 has 14 amino acids. V was cut by 4 bases and J by 0 bases, with 9 bases left in between. Germline CDR1 SEHNR, CDR2 FQNEAQ (reference sequence). The CDR3 loop reads CASSWRQLNTEAFF. DNA of the CDR3: TGTGCCAGCAGCTGGAGACAGCTGAACACTGAAGCTTTCTTT. Combining the CDR3 with reference TRBV7-9 and TRBJ1-1 gives the whole variable domain DTGVSQNPRHKITKRGQNVTFRCDPISEHNRLYWYRQTLGQGPEFLTYFQNEAQLEKSRLLSDRFSAERPKGSFSTLEIQRTEQGDSAMYLCASSWRQLNTEAFFGQGTRLTVV.

This chain joins TRBV2 and TRBJ2-1; 7 bases align to TRBD2. In germline, CDR1 is SNHLY, CDR2 FYNNEI. J gave up 7 bases and V 9 bases, and 12 bases lay outside the gene matches. The CDR3 runs 14 residues. The CDR3: CARDLAWEGNEQFF. For the CDR3, the DNA is TGTGCCAGAGACCTAGCGTGGGAGGGGAATGAGCAGTTCTTC.

The chain has TRBV30 and TRBJ2-4; either TRBD1 or TRBD2 may fit D (5 bases each). This CDR3 is built from 13 residues. Trimming cost V 8 bases and J 3 bases, with 14 bases left between them. CDR1 and CDR2 from the germline V gene are GTSNPN and SVGIG (reference sequence). The CDR3 region has the DNA TGTGCCGGAACGGGACCCCTCAAAAACATTCAGTACTTC. Amino acids: CAGTGPLKNIQYF.

There are a few counts of this clone. This chain joins TRBV7-2 and TRBJ2-1; TRBD2 might be the D (6 bases). The CDR3 loop spans 14 amino acids. Germline values: CDR1 SGHTA, CDR2 FQGNSA. V lost 5 bases and J lost 9, with 17 bases in between. The CDR3 loop is CASSKVNIAVEQFF. The CDR3 DNA reads as TGTGCCAGCAGCAAAGTCAATATAGCGGTTGAGCAGTTCTTC.

The CDR3 here is CASSLGDTTNEKLFF. The CDR3 coding sequence is TGCGCCAGCAGCTTGGGTGACACAACTAATGAAAAACTGTTTTTT. The chain combines TRBV5-1 with TRBJ1-4; D remains ambiguous. The CDR3 length is 15 residues. V was pared by 0 bases and J by 0 bases, with 6 bases between. From germline, CDR1 is SGHRS and CDR2 YFSETQ.

In this sample, this clone turned up once. The chain recombines TRBV25-1 with TRBJ2-2, with a tentative D call TRBD1 (5 bases). This CDR3 has 17 residues. The V and J ends lost 1 base and 2 bases respectively, with 14 bases between them. CDR1 MGHDK and CDR2 SYGVNS come from the germline V gene. The CDR3 DNA reads as TGTGCCAGCAGTGAATCGATACGGACACTTAACACCGGGGAGCTGTTTTTT. Translated: CASSESIRTLNTGELFF. The variable domain in full, completed from reference TRBV25-1 and TRBJ2-2, reads EADIYQTPRYLVIGTGKKITLECSQTMGHDKMYWYQQDPGMELHLIHYSYGVNSTEKGDLSSESTVSRIRTEHFPLTLESARPSHTSQYLCASSESIRTLNTGELFFGEGSRLTVL.

V usage is TRBV5-8 and J usage is TRBJ1-5; a weak D match, TRBD1 (6 bases). Trimming shortened V by 5 bases and J by 6 bases, and 15 bases separated the two germline ends. The CDR3 totals 14 residues. The germline V gene encodes CDR1 SGHTS and CDR2 YDEGEE. CDR3 loop: CASRLTGTGQPQHF. DNA for the CDR3: TGTGCCAGCAGACTTACAGGGACGGGTCAGCCCCAGCATTTT.

The chain joins TRBV2 to TRBJ1-1; the match to TRBD1 covers 7 bases. The CDR3 has 15 amino acids. CDR1 and CDR2 (germline): SNHLY, FYNNEI. J gave up 1 base and V 6 bases, and 8 bases lay outside the gene matches. This CDR3 reads CASRVSQGENTEAFF. The DNA for the CDR3 is TGTGCCAGCAGAGTATCCCAGGGGGAGAACACTGAAGCTTTCTTT. Based on the CDR3 plus reference TRBV2 and TRBJ1-1, the full variable domain is EPEVTQTPSHQVTQMGQEVILRCVPISNHLYFYWYRQILGQKVEFLVSFYNNEISEKSEIFDDQFSVERPDGSNFTLKIRSTKLEDSAMYFCASRVSQGENTEAFFGQGTRLTVV.

The chain employs TRBV14 and TRBJ1-4; D remains unclear. The CDR3 has 14 amino acids. Per germline, CDR1 SGHDN and CDR2 FVKESK. The V and J ends lost 1 base and 1 base respectively, with 4 bases between them. The CDR3 reads CASSQARTNEKLFF. CDR3 nucleotide sequence: TGTGCCAGCAGCCAAGCCAGAACTAATGAAAAACTGTTTTTT.

This clone was seen only a few times. The genes are TRBV21-1 and TRBJ2-1. TRBV21-1 is noted as a pseudogene. This CDR3 comprises 16 residues. Here the CDR3 DNA reads TGTGCCAGCAGCAAAAGGATCGGGCTATTAAGGAATGAGCAGTTCTTC. This translates into CASSKRIGLLRNEQFF.

On this clone itself: Other nucleotide sequences from this sample produce the same CDR3. In DNA form, the CDR3 reads TGTGCCAGCAGCTTGGGCAGCTCTGGAAACACCATATATTTT. Its translation is CASSLGSSGNTIYF. The chain combines TRBV11-2 with TRBJ1-3; no clear D. Germline assignment: CDR1 SGHAT and CDR2 FQNNGV. The CDR3 length is 14 residues. V was clipped by 3 bases and J by 0 bases, with 6 bases between them.

The CDR3 coding sequence is TGTGCCAGCAGTACGCCGGGACAGGGGCATCAGCCCCAGCATTTT. Translated: CASSTPGQGHQPQHF. This chain joins TRBV6-5 and TRBJ1-5; 10 nucleotides align to TRBD1. With 5 bases clipped from V and 5 bases from J, the junction kept 6 bases outside the gene matches. Germline V gene lookup returns CDR1 MNHEY and CDR2 SVGAGI. The CDR3 loop spans 15 amino acids.

This chain links TRBV11-2 with TRBJ1-1; D remains ambiguous. V shed 3 bases and J shed 5 bases, with 16 bases lying between them. Per germline, CDR1 SGHAT and CDR2 FQNNGV. There are 15 residues in the CDR3. The CDR3 DNA is TGTGCCAGCAGCTTGAGGGCCCAGAGGGAAACTGAAGCTTTCTTT. Protein product: CASSLRAQRETEAFF.

In its sample, this clone was seen once. The genes are TRBV2 and TRBJ2-3; 8 bases are a match to TRBD1. The CDR3 extends over 16 amino acids. From germline, CDR1 is SNHLY and CDR2 FYNNEI. V gave up 3 bases and J gave up 4 bases; unmatched junction bases: 9. CDR3 nucleotide sequence: TGTGCCAGCAGTGAGGGGAGGACAGGGTGGGCAGATACGCAGTATTTT. Protein: CASSEGRTGWADTQYF.

This chain connects TRBV3-1 (or the pseudogene TRBV3-2) to TRBJ1-2, with 8 positions matching TRBD1. In germline, CDR1 is LGHDT, CDR2 YNNKEL (reference sequence). The V segment lost 4 bases and the J segment 5 bases; nucleotides outside the gene matches: 6. CDR3 size: 14 residues. For the CDR3, the DNA is TGTGCCAGCAGCCGGCTGGACAGGGCTTATGGCTACACCTTC. Translating gives CASSRLDRAYGYTF.

V gene TRBV5-4 combines with J gene TRBJ1-5; D remains ambiguous. Deletions cut 0 bases from V and 0 bases from J, with 10 bases between. Looked up from germline, CDR1 is SGHNT and CDR2 is YYREEE (reference sequence). The CDR3 covers 16 residues. This CDR3 is CASSLGGSDSNQPQHF. The CDR3 bases are TGTGCCAGCAGCTTGGGGGGATCCGATAGCAATCAGCCCCAGCATTTT.

This chain uses TRBV7-9 with TRBJ1-2; D perhaps matches TRBD1 (6 bases). Germline V gene lookup returns CDR1 SEHNR and CDR2 FQNEAQ (reference sequence). Trimming cost V 1 base and J 7 bases, with 22 bases left between them. The CDR3 has 17 amino acids. Here the CDR3 reads CASSLERVGVGGRGYTF. As DNA, the CDR3 is TGTGCCAGCAGCTTAGAACGGGTTGGTGTAGGGGGACGTGGCTACACCTTC.

This chain uses TRBV19 with TRBJ1-4, with D possibly matching TRBD1 (5 bases). Germline V gene data show CDR1 as LNHDA and CDR2 as SQIVND (reference sequence). The CDR3 length is 13 residues. Trimming removed 7 bases at V and 4 bases at J, with 10 bases between. The CDR3 sequence is CASNRGGNEKLFF. In DNA form, the CDR3 reads TGTGCCAGTAACCGGGGGGGTAATGAAAAACTGTTTTTT.